The rows below give T cell receptor beta chains drawn from one sample of a study of blood T cell repertoires in COVID-19. Sequencing used immunoSEQ multiplex PCR; TCRdb keeps in-frame clones, though not all of them. The sample holds roughly 97,000 clones; about 91% are singletons and the top ten take 5% to 6.5%. The source material was peripheral blood. Every receptor here comes from a human donor in a cohort sampled during active COVID-19. Both conserved end residues are part of each CDR3. Fields, in order: CDR3 DNA, CDR3 protein, V gene, J gene, D gene, clone size. D genes are given only for firm matches. Not every row has a clone size; where given, it reads once, few, many or a size class.

TGTGCCAGCAGTTTTCGGACTAGCAATGAGCAGTTCTTC	CASSFRTSNEQFF	TRBV28	TRBJ2-1	TRBD2	.
TGCAGCGCCCGAGGGCGAGCGGGCAACAATGAGCAGTTCTTC	CSARGRAGNNEQFF	TRBV29-1	TRBJ2-1	.	.
TGTGCCAGCAGCCGGAGGGATAAGAGTGGCTACACCTTC	CASSRRDKSGYTF	TRBV6-2/TRBV6-3	TRBJ1-2	.	.
TGTGCCAGTAGTAAGACAGTTAACTATGGCTACACCTTC	CASSKTVNYGYTF	TRBV19	TRBJ1-2	.	.
TGTGCCATCAGTGAATATAGCGAGCAGTACTTC	CAISEYSEQYF	TRBV10-3	TRBJ2-7	.	.
TGTGCCAGCAGCGCAAAGACAGGGGGTGGCGGCTACACCTTC	CASSAKTGGGGYTF	TRBV9	TRBJ1-2	TRBD1	.
TGTGCCAGCAGCCGCGGGGGTCACACTGAAGCTTTCTTT	CASSRGGHTEAFF	TRBV7-6	TRBJ1-1	.	.
TGTGCCAGCAGTCCCCCCGACAGGCCCCCTGTGCAGTACTTC	CASSPPDRPPVQYF	TRBV28	TRBJ2-7	.	once
TGTGCCAGCAGCCAAGTAGATCGTCGATCGACAGGGGGTCTCTACACCTTC	CASSQVDRRSTGGLYTF	TRBV3-1/TRBV3-2	TRBJ1-2	TRBD1	few
TGTGCCAGCATCACCGGGACAGGGACCTACGAGCAGTACTTC	CASITGTGTYEQYF	TRBV9	TRBJ2-7	TRBD1	.
TGTGCCAGCAGCTTAGGACCGACAGGGATCATCCAAGGGGAGCAGTACTTC	CASSLGPTGIIQGEQYF	TRBV7-8	TRBJ2-7	TRBD1	.
TGTGCCAGCAGATTGGGGCGCTTTCAGCAGTTCTTC	CASRLGRFQQFF	TRBV12-3/TRBV12-4	TRBJ2-1	.	.
TGTGCCTGGAGTATACTATACGGGGAGCTGTTTTTT	CAWSILYGELFF	TRBV30	TRBJ2-2	.	.
TGTGCCAGCAGTACACAGGGGTTTGAGACCCAGTACTTC	CASSTQGFETQYF	TRBV28	TRBJ2-5	TRBD1	.
TGTGCCAGCAGCTTACGGAGTAGAAGCAACGGGGGGGTAGGGGAGCAGTTCTTC	CASSLRSRSNGGVGEQFF	TRBV7-2	TRBJ2-1	TRBD2	.
TGCGCCAGCAGCCAGGTAACAGGTCGCAATCAGCCCCAGCATTTT	CASSQVTGRNQPQHF	TRBV4-1	TRBJ1-5	.	.
TGCGCCAGCAGCTTGAGGACAGCGAACACTGAAGCTTTCTTT	CASSLRTANTEAFF	TRBV5-1	TRBJ1-1	.	few